These T cell receptor beta chains were read from a single sample in a study of cytomegalovirus exposure and HLA in healthy donors. The table came from immunoSEQ multiplex PCR; TCRdb's copy has only in-frame clones and leaves some out. The sample lists over 200,000 clones; 82% were seen once. The sample was PBMCs. Receptor source: a man aged 35 to 55 in good health and CMV-seropositive. Each CDR3 is given with its conserved first and last residue. Fields, in order: CDR3 length, J gene, D gene, V gene, clone size, CDR3 DNA, CDR3 protein. The D gene is left open where the match is weak. Size tells how often a clone was seen (once, few, many) or the class of an expanded clone, and some rows leave it out.

18 | TRBJ2-2 | - | TRBV7-3 | - | TGTGCCAGCAGCCCCCTAGGTGGCCAAAAGGGGGACACCGGGGAGCTGTTTTTT | CASSPLGGQKGDTGELFF
15 | TRBJ2-6 | - | TRBV9 | - | TGTGCCAGCAGCGCTTCCGGTTCTGGGGCCAACGTCCTGACTTTC | CASSASGSGANVLTF
15 | TRBJ2-7 | TRBD1 | TRBV4-1 | - | TGCGCCAGCAGCGGACCCGGGACAGGGGATACCGAGCAGTACTTC | CASSGPGTGDTEQYF
13 | TRBJ1-1 | - | TRBV6-6 | - | TGTGCCAGCAGTTACTCCTCGGGTGTAATAGCTTTCTTT | CASSYSSGVIAFF
16 | TRBJ2-5 | TRBD2 | TRBV7-6 | - | TGTGCCAGCAGCTTAGGAGCGGGAGCTTACCAAGAGACCCAGTACTTC | CASSLGAGAYQETQYF
15 | TRBJ1-3 | - | TRBV29-1 | once | TGCAGCGTTGAAGATAGTCGTTACGGTGGAAACACCATATATTTT | CSVEDSRYGGNTIYF
15 | TRBJ2-1 | TRBD1 | TRBV5-1 | - | TGCGCCAGCAGCACGACCGGGACAGGGGGCGATGAGCAGTTCTTC | CASSTTGTGGDEQFF
15 | TRBJ1-1 | TRBD1 | TRBV9 | - | TGTGCCAGCAGCTCAGGGACAGCCATGAACACTGAAGCTTTCTTT | CASSSGTAMNTEAFF
13 | TRBJ2-2 | - | TRBV5-6 | once | TGTGCCAGCAGCGTGGGGGCTACCGGGGAGCTGTTTTTT | CASSVGATGELFF
12 | TRBJ1-1 | - | TRBV10-2 | once | TGCGCCAGCAGTGCTATGGACACTGAAGCTTTCTTT | CASSAMDTEAFF
16 | TRBJ2-2 | - | TRBV19 | - | TGTGCCAGTACTCCCTGGGGCGCGGTTGGCACCGGGGAGCTGTTTTTT | CASTPWGAVGTGELFF
15 | TRBJ2-3 | TRBD1 | TRBV7-9 | - | TGTGCCAGCAGCTCAACAGGGGATGAGACAGATACGCAGTATTTT | CASSSTGDETDTQYF
17 | TRBJ1-3 | - | TRBV5-6 | - | TGTGCCAGCAGCTTGGTTTCGTCAGGGTTCGGAGGAAACACCATATATTTT | CASSLVSSGFGGNTIYF
19 | TRBJ2-2 | - | TRBV7-6 | - | TGTGCCAGCAGCTTACGGGCCAAGGGTAGCGCATCGAACACCGGGGAGCTGTTTTTT | CASSLRAKGSASNTGELFF
13 | TRBJ2-5 | - | TRBV29-1 | few | TGCAGCGTGCCCCAAGGAGACCAAGAGACCCAGTACTTC | CSVPQGDQETQYF
13 | TRBJ2-7 | - | TRBV7-4 | - | TGTGCCAGCAGCTTTTTCAGGGGATACGAGCAGTACTTC | CASSFFRGYEQYF
16 | TRBJ2-2 | TRBD2 | TRBV7-3 | - | TGTGCCAGCAGCTTAAACCCACTAGCGGGGGCCGGGGAGCTGTTTTTT | CASSLNPLAGAGELFF
13 | TRBJ1-5 | - | TRBV7-9 | few | TGTGCCAGCAGCTTAGACCGGGATCAGCCCCAGCATTTT | CASSLDRDQPQHF
14 | TRBJ2-7 | TRBD2 | TRBV6-5 | - | TGTGCCAGCAGCGGCACTAGCGGCTACTACGAGCAGTACTTC | CASSGTSGYYEQYF
15 | TRBJ2-4 | TRBD1 | TRBV5-4 | - | TGTGCCAGCAGCTCACGACAGGGGGCAGGAAACATTCAGTACTTC | CASSSRQGAGNIQYF